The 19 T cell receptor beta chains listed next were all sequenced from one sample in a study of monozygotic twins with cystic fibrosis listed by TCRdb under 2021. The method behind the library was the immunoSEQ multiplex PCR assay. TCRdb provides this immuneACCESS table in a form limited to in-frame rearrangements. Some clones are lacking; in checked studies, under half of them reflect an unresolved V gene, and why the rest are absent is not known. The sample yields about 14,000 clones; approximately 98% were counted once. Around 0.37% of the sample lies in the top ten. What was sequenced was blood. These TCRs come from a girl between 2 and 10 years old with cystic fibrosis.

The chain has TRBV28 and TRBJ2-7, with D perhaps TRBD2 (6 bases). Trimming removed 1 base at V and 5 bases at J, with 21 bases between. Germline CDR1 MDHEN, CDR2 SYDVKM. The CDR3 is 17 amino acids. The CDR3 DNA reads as TGTGCCAGCAGTTTATTAGGGCGGGGAACGAGGAAAGACGAGCAGTACTTC. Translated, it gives CASSLLGRGTRKDEQYF.

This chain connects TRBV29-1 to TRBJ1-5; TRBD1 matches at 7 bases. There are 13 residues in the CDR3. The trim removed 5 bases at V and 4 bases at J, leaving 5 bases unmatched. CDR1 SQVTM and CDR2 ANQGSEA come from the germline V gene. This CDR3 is CSVRDSGNQPQHF. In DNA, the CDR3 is TGCAGCGTTAGGGACAGCGGTAATCAGCCCCAGCATTTT.

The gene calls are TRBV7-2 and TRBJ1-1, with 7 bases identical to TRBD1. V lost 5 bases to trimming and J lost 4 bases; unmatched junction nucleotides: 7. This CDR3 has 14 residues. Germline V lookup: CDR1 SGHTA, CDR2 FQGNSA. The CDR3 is CASSLGQVSTEAFF. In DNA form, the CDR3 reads TGTGCCAGCAGCCTCGGACAGGTTTCCACTGAAGCTTTCTTT.

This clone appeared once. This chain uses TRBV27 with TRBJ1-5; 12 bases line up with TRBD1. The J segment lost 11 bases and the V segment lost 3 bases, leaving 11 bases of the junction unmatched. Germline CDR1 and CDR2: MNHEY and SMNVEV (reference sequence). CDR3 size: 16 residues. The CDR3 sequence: CASSFRDRGRIGAQHF. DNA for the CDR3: TGTGCCAGCAGTTTCAGGGACAGGGGGCGAATTGGTGCCCAGCATTTT.

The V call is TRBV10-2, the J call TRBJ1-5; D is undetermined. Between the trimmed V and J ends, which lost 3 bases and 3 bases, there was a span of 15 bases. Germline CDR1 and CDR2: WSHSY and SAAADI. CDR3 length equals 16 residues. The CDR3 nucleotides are TGCGCCAGCAGTGAATCCGGGCTGAACCTCAATCAGCCCCAGCATTTT. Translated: CASSESGLNLNQPQHF.

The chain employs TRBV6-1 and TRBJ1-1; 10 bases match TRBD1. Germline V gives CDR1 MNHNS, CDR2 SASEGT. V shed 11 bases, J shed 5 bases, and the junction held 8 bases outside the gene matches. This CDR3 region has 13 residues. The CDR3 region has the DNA TGTGCCCGCTATGGGACAGGGGAGACTGAAGCTTTCTTT. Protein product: CARYGTGETEAFF.

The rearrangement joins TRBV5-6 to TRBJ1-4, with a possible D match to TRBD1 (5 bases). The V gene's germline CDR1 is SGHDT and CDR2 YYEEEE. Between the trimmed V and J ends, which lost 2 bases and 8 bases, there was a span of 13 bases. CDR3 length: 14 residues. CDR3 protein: CASSFTGEGEKLFF. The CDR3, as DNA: TGTGCCAGCAGCTTCACAGGCGAAGGCGAAAAACTGTTTTTT. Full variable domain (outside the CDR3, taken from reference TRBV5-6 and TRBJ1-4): DAGVTQSPTHLIKTRGQQVTLRCSPKSGHDTVSWYQQALGQGPQFIFQYYEEEERQRGNFPDRFSGHQFPNYSSELNVNALLLGDSALYLCASSFTGEGEKLFFGSGTQLSVL.

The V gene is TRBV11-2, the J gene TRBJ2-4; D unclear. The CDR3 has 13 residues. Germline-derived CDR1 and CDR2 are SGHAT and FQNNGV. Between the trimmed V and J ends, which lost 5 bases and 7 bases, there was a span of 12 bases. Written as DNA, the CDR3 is TGTGCCAGCAGCCTTCGGTTTGGGAACATTCAGTACTTC. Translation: CASSLRFGNIQYF.

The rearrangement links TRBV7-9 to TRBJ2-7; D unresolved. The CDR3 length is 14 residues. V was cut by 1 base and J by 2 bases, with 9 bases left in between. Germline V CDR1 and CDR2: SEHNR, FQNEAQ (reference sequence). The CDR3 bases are TGTGCCAGCAGCTTAGAGGACCTGGCCTACGAGCAGTACTTC. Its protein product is CASSLEDLAYEQYF.

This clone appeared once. CDR3 loop: CASSEKGTQFNEQYF. The CDR3 bases are TGTGCCAGCAGTGAAAAAGGGACCCAATTCAACGAGCAGTACTTC. V and J are TRBV2 and TRBJ2-7; D is tentatively TRBD1 or TRBD2 (5 bases each). V was trimmed by 2 bases and J by 5 bases, leaving 16 bases between them. This CDR3 is built from 15 residues. CDR1 is SNHLY and CDR2 is FYNNEI in the germline V gene.

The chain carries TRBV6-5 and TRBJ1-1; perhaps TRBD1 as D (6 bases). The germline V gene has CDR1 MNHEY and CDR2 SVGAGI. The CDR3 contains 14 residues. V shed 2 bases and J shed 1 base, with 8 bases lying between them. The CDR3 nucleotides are TGTGCCAGCAGTTACGGGGGGCCGAACACTGAAGCTTTCTTT. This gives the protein CASSYGGPNTEAFF.

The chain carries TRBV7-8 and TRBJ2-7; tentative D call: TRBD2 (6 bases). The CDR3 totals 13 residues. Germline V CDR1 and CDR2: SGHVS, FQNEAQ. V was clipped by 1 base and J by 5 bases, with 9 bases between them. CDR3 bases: TGTGCCAGCAGCTTAGGCGGGGTGGACGAGCAGTACTTC. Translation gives CASSLGGVDEQYF.

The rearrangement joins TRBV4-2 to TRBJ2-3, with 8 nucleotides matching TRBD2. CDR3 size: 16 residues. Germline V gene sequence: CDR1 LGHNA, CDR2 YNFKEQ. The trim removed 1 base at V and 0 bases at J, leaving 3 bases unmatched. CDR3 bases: TGTGCCAGCAGCCAAGGCTCTAGCGGGAGCACAGATACGCAGTATTTT. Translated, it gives CASSQGSSGSTDTQYF.

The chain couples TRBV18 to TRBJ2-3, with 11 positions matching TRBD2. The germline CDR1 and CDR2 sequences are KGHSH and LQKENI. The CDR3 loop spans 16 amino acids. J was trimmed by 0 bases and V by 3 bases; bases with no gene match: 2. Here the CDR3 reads CASSPGLAESTDTQYF. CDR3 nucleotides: TGTGCCAGCTCACCGGGACTAGCGGAGAGCACAGATACGCAGTATTTT.

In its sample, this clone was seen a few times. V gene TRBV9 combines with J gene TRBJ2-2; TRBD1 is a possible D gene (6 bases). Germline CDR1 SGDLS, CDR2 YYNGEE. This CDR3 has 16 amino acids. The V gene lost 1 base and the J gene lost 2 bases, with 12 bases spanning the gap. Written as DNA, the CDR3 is TGTGCCAGCAGCGTAAGGGGACACCCCAACACCGGGGAGCTGTTTTTT. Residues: CASSVRGHPNTGELFF.

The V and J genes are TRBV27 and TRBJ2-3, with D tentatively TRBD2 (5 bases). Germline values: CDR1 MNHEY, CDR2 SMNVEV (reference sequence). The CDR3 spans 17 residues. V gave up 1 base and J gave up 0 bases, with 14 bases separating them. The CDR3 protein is CASSLWSESGSTDTQYF. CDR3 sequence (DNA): TGTGCCAGCAGTTTATGGTCCGAAAGCGGAAGCACAGATACGCAGTATTTT.

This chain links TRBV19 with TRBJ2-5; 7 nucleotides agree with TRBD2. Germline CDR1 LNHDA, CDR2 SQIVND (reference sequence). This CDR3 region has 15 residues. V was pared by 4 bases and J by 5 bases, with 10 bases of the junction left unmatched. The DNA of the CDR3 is TGTGCCAGTAGTACCCGCGGGGGAGGGCCCGAGACCCAGTACTTC. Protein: CASSTRGGGPETQYF.

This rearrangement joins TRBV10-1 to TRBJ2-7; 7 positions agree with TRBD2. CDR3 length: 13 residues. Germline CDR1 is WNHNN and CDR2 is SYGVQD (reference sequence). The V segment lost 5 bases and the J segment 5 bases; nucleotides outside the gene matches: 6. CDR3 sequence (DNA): TGCGCCAGCAGTCCGTTGGGGGGGGACGAGCAGTACTTC. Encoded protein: CASSPLGGDEQYF.

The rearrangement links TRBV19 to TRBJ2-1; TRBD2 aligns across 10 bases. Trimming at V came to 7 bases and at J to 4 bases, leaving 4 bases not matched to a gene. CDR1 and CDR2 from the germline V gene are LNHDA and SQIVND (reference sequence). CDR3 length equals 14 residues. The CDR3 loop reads CASTPAGGYNEQFF. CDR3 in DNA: TGTGCCAGTACCCCAGCGGGAGGGTACAATGAGCAGTTCTTC.